The subject of this entry is one T cell receptor (beta chain). This clonotype was seen once. The antigen it recognizes is unknown. Base quality data are lacking; no much larger clone is found one base away. One read alone makes for weak evidence. This sample stems from a study of T-cell memory formation after mild COVID-19 listed by TCRdb under 2021. Study-level background: Most TCR sequence clusters were specific to one of the two donors. Longitudinal TCRalpha and TCRbeta repertoire sequencing tracked T-cell clones expanding and contracting after mild COVID-19 in a couple of donors. Two young, previously healthy adult volunteers, one female and one male, were included in the cohort.

On the study overall, not on this receptor specifically: From day 15 to 85, contracting clones showed balanced CD4/CD8 phenotypes, whereas a second wave of clones that expanded from day 15 to 37 leaned towards CD4+. The study covered only a couple of mild cases, and larger cohorts including severe cases with pre-infection samples were considered necessary. Some responding clones were detected in pre-infection memory, suggesting pre-existing cross-reactive memory T cells joined the SARS-CoV-2 response. Contracting CD4+ clones appeared mostly in the CM and EM memory subsets, whereas CD8+ clones were enriched in EMRA. SARS-CoV-2 specificity of the second-wave clones peaking on day 37 was not confirmed.

Reading the germline V gene gives CDR1 SGHVS and CDR2 FNYEAQ. A distance of 11 bases separates the germline ends of V and J, which lose 5 bases and 3 bases respectively. From its cysteine to its phenylalanine, the CDR3 spans 14 amino acids. The CDR3 DNA has 42 bases and is translated from base 1. Ficoll-Paque density gradient centrifugation was used to isolate PBMCs. Reads for this sample came from an Illumina NovaSeq 6000. cDNA libraries for TCRalpha and TCRbeta were prepared by 5'RACE using constant-segment primers, with sample barcodes and unique molecular identifiers added. Trizol reagent was used to extract RNA from every sample. The libraries were amplified in two PCR steps, and the second step added a second sample barcode and Illumina TruSeq adapters. The libraries were sequenced on an Illumina NovaSeq using 2 x 150 bp paired-end reads. In the paper's pipeline: Reads were demultiplexed and collapsed into UMI-guided consensus sequences with migec v1.2.7. With mixcr v2.1.11, UMI consensuses were aligned to TRA and TRB V and J templates and assembled into clonotypes. A clonotype was counted as expanded or contracted only if both edgeR and NoisET called the change significant, with noise models trained on biological replicates. For edgeR calls, the cutoffs were a false discovery rate-adjusted p below 0.01 and a log2 fold-change threshold of 1. As an exploratory analysis of dynamics, max-normalized trajectories of the 1000 most abundant clonotypes were examined by PCA with hierarchical clustering. Separately sequenced CD4+ and CD8+ repertoires were used to assign the CD4 or CD8 phenotype of responding clones. TCRdb itself trimmed the public reads at Q25 with fastp, ran MiXCR and retained productive beta chains. Each record represents a unique CDR3 protein, reported with the most common genes and DNA among its rows. For this entry, the V and J calls and clone size follow TCRdb and not the study's own pipeline. A total of fewer than 300,000 distinct CDR3 sequences appear in this sample, 16% of them only once. The top ten constitute 20% to 25% of the sample.

Sequenced sample: PBMCs or a T cell subset sorted from them (not recorded which). The chain is made from TRBV7-6 and TRBJ1-3; 5 matching bases give a weak D call of TRBD1. This TCR derives from a man aged 18 to 30 who had mild COVID-19 (a few samples of this study predate the infection). The sample titles of this study are shuffled in the database, so cell type and time point are left out; the donor was told from shared clones. CDR3 sequence: CASSPARDGNTIYF. The DNA sequence is TGTGCCAGCAGCCCGGCCAGGGATGGAAACACCATATATTTT.